This section outlines one T cell receptor (beta chain) sequence together with its context. A few counts support this clonotype. Its antigen is currently not known. No much larger clone is present one base from it, and per-base qualities are unavailable. These data originate in a study of T cells after yellow fever vaccination (dated by TCRdb to the late 2010s). Looking at the study overall: The SMART-Seq v4 Ultra Low Input RNA kit was used to prepare libraries from fractions with low cell numbers. To track T-cell clones before and after primary and booster YFV17D yellow fever vaccination, bulk TCR alpha and beta repertoires were sequenced longitudinally. Two healthy male donors made up the cohort, one aged 18 to 29 years and the other aged 30 to 40 years. Blood was drawn at multiple timepoints before and after primary and secondary immunization, with bulk PBMC replicates and cell subsets isolated.

Sequenced on an Illumina NovaSeq 6000. Synthesis of TCR cDNA relied on 5'RACE template switching, a step that introduced a universal primer site along with unique molecular identifiers. Priming of cDNA synthesis was performed from both the TCR alpha and TCR beta constant segments. Library amplification involved two PCR steps, and the second step added sample barcodes and sequencing adapters. Sequencing of the libraries was done on either Illumina HiSeq 2500 (2x100 bp) or NovaSeq (2x150 bp). In the paper's pipeline: MIGEC handled demultiplexing of reads and collapsing into UMI consensus sequences, while MiXCR performed V(D)J alignment. Using edgeR on replicate PBMC samples, clonotypes were called vaccine-responding if FDR was below 0.01 and the log2 fold change was above 5 up to day 15. Bulk clonotypes were assigned CD4 or CD8 identity according to which sequenced CD4 or CD8 repertoire held them at higher abundance. TCRdb itself trimmed the public reads at Q25 with fastp, ran MiXCR and retained productive beta chains. Each entry merges the rows of one CDR3 protein and shows their most common DNA and genes. TCRdb's processing, not the authors' own work, is the source of the V and J calls. Counted in this sample were 300,000 to 350,000 distinct CDR3 sequences; 3% to 4.5% of them appeared once. Approximately 25% of the sample lies in the top ten.

The germline V gene encodes CDR1 MGHRA and CDR2 YSYEKL. Trimming at the junction amounts to 4 bases on V and 5 bases on J, and the germline ends lie 14 bases apart. Its CDR3 holds 15 amino acids, cysteine through phenylalanine. The CDR3 DNA has 45 bases and is translated from base 1. The investigation overall reported the following: The study included only two donors, which limits how far the findings can be generalized. After the booster, most of the clones that had expanded following primary vaccination were detected again (roughly 96% of CD4 and around nine tenths of CD8), which suggests that memory was broadly maintained. Because abundant contaminating clonotypes from the bulk population could be contained in FACS-sorted repertoires, computational filtering was required. A small fraction of clonotypes showed up in both the CD4 and CD8 compartments, probably as a result of convergent recombination. The secondary T-cell response was found to be weaker but faster than the primary response, with a peak reached on day 5 rather than on day 15.

Sample treatment or condition, as interpreted from the label and publication: live attenuated yellow fever vaccine strain. At every blood-draw timepoint, two biological replicates of bulk PBMCs were collected. A standard Ficoll-Paque protocol was used to isolate PBMCs from peripheral blood. TriZol was used to extract RNA from bulk PBMCs, from CD4 and CD8 fractions, and from dextramer-positive and dextramer-negative fractions. The source of this sequence is a man between 18 and 35 years old who received the YFV17D yellow fever vaccine. Here the chain combines TRBV4-1 and TRBJ2-2, and the D gene may be TRBD2, 6 bases matching. The sequencing here drew on PBMCs, taken 5 days after the yellow fever booster vaccination. The CDR3 amino acid sequence is: CASSPPGSGTGELFF. The DNA is TGCGCCAGCAGCCCGCCGGGTAGCGGTACCGGGGAGCTGTTTTTT.